What follows are 25 T cell receptor beta chains derived from one specimen sequenced in a study of radiotherapy plus CTLA-4 blockade in lung cancer. TCRdb's copy holds only in-frame clones and misses some; the assay was immunoSEQ multiplex PCR. Among about 38,000 clones listed, 70% to 80% were seen once. The material was peripheral blood, obtained from a patient treated with radiotherapy plus ipilimumab. All receptors derive from a human donor with non-small cell lung cancer who had stable disease on radiotherapy plus ipilimumab.

A word on this clone: The germline gene is not matched at one end of the junction; a read error may be the cause. The chain recombines TRBV7-3 with TRBJ1-5; 7 bases are a match to TRBD1. CDR3 size: 16 residues. Germline V gene sequence: CDR1 SGHTA, CDR2 FQGTGA. The CDR3 loop is CASSLTIRGPNQPQHF. The CDR3 DNA reads TGTGCCAGCAGTTTAACCATTAGGGGGCCCAATCAGCCCCAGCATTTT.

This chain connects TRBV4-1 to TRBJ2-3; D is unresolved. Germline V lookup: CDR1 MGHRA, CDR2 YSYEKL. The CDR3 runs 14 residues. The V end was cut by 0 bases, the J end by 2 bases, with 6 bases between. The DNA for the CDR3 is TGCGCCAGCAGCCAAGATGACTCCACAGATACGCAGTATTTT. Its translation is CASSQDDSTDTQYF.

CDR3 sequence reads: CASSVSVDGYTF. CDR3 bases: TGTGCCAGCAGCGTATCGGTAGATGGCTACACCTTC. This chain joins TRBV5-6 and TRBJ1-2; D gene unclear. Germline V gene sequence: CDR1 SGHDT, CDR2 YYEEEE. The CDR3 spans 12 residues. V lost 4 bases to trimming and J lost 6 bases, with 10 bases between them.

The chain has TRBV5-4 and TRBJ1-2, with no clear D. V lost 7 bases, J lost 4 bases, and 17 bases lay in between. CDR1 and CDR2 from the germline V gene are SGHNT and YYREEE (reference sequence). This CDR3 is 14 amino acids long. The CDR3 protein is CASGDDRGSYGYTF. CDR3 nucleotide sequence: TGTGCCAGCGGCGATGATCGCGGTTCCTATGGCTACACCTTC.

The rearrangement joins TRBV7-9 to TRBJ1-6; D is ambiguous. Germline V gene data show CDR1 as SEHNR and CDR2 as FQNEAQ (reference sequence). The V and J ends lost 1 base and 10 bases respectively, with 14 bases between them. The CDR3 is 15 residues long. The CDR3 loop reads CASSLDGERRSPLHF. As DNA, the CDR3 is TGTGCCAGCAGCTTAGATGGGGAACGGAGATCACCCCTCCACTTT.

V is TRBV5-4 and J is TRBJ1-1; D remains ambiguous. Germline-derived CDR1 and CDR2 are SGHNT and YYREEE (reference sequence). The CDR3 runs to 15 residues. V gave up 0 bases and J gave up 1 base, with 10 bases separating them. The CDR3 nucleotides are TGTGCCAGCAGCTTGGCCGGTTTTGAGAACACTGAAGCTTTCTTT. Amino acid sequence: CASSLAGFENTEAFF.

CDR3 sequence: CASSQAGTSGAGIQYF. The CDR3 nucleotides are TGCGCCAGCAGCCAAGCCGGGACTAGCGGGGCAGGCATTCAGTACTTC. The rearrangement links TRBV4-1 to TRBJ2-4; 13 bases are shared with TRBD2. CDR1 and CDR2 from the germline V gene are MGHRA and YSYEKL. The CDR3 covers 16 residues. The junction had 6 bases not matched to a gene; V was cut back by 1 base and J by 9 bases.

The chain uses TRBV7-2 and TRBJ2-7; weak D call: TRBD2 (6 bases). Trimming left V 8 bases short and J 3 bases short, with 17 bases between. Germline values: CDR1 SGHTA, CDR2 FQGNSA. This CDR3 comprises 14 residues. The CDR3 DNA sequence: TGTGCCAGCTCGAGGGGCGGGGCAAGCTACGAGCAGTACGTC. Translated: CASSRGGASYEQYV.

The V gene is TRBV5-3, the J gene TRBJ1-1; 11 bases are shared with TRBD1. TRBV5-3 is labeled an ORF, and its function is uncertain. CDR3 length: 15 residues. J lost 3 bases, V lost 4 bases, and 5 bases had no gene match. The CDR3 DNA sequence: TGTGCCAGAAGCCCGGACAGGGGGCTCGACACTGAAGCTTTCTTT. Its protein product is CARSPDRGLDTEAFF.

This clone showed up just once. The rearrangement uses TRBV5-1 and TRBJ1-1; 9 bases are shared with TRBD1. After removal of 4 bases from V and 7 bases from J, the junction contained 8 bases not matched to a gene. The germline gives CDR1 SGHRS, CDR2 YFSETQ. The CDR3 covers 14 residues. In nucleotides, the CDR3 is TGCGCCAGCAGCCCGTCGACAGGGGGGTATGAAGCTTTCTTT. Residues: CASSPSTGGYEAFF.

V is TRBV6-5 and J is TRBJ1-6; no clear D. Per the germline V gene, CDR1 is MNHEY and CDR2 is SVGAGI. V lost 2 bases to trimming and J lost 7 bases, with 6 bases between them. The CDR3 has 13 amino acids. The CDR3 region is CASSYNQNSPLHF. For the CDR3, the DNA is TGTGCCAGCAGTTACAATCAGAATTCACCCCTCCACTTT.

This sequence joins TRBV11-3 and TRBJ2-1; no definite D call. Germline CDR1 SGHNT, CDR2 YENEEA. The CDR3 spans 17 residues. V lost 0 bases and J lost 4, with 16 bases in between. For the CDR3, the DNA is TGTGCCAGCAGCTTAGATCTCGCGTCTTCACAGTACAATGAGCAGTTCTTC. Protein sequence: CASSLDLASSQYNEQFF.

The genes are TRBV18 and TRBJ1-1; D gene ambiguous. CDR3 length: 14 amino acids. CDR1 is KGHSH and CDR2 is LQKENI in the germline V gene. V was pared by 2 bases and J by 1 base, with 8 bases between. In DNA form, the CDR3 reads TGTGCCAGCTCACCAGAGTCCAGGAACACTGAAGCTTTCTTT. Amino acid sequence: CASSPESRNTEAFF. Drawing the rest from reference TRBV18 and TRBJ1-1, the complete variable domain is NAGVMQNPRHLVRRRGQEARLRCSPMKGHSHVYWYRQLPEEGLKFMVYLQKENIIDESGMPKERFSAEFPKEGPSILRIQQVVRGDSAAYFCASSPESRNTEAFFGQGTRLTVV.

This clone was counted only a few times. The chain employs TRBV10-3 and TRBJ1-6; no definite D call. V shed 6 bases and J shed 5 bases, with 14 bases lying between them. The CDR3 length is 15 residues. Germline V CDR1 and CDR2: ENHRY, SYGVKD. The CDR3 loop reads CAISDFAAHNSPLHF. The CDR3 DNA reads TGTGCCATCAGCGATTTTGCGGCGCATAATTCACCCCTCCACTTT.

The chain carries TRBV5-6 and TRBJ2-1; D remains unclear. The V end lost 0 bases, the J end lost 0 bases, and 10 bases lay between the germline ends. The CDR3 spans 16 residues. Germline V CDR1 and CDR2: SGHDT, YYEEEE. The CDR3 coding sequence is TGTGCCAGCAGCTTGGAAGGTGGGATCTCCTACAATGAGCAGTTCTTC. Its translation is CASSLEGGISYNEQFF.

The genes are TRBV7-2 and TRBJ2-2; D remains unclear. The V and J ends lost 7 bases and 4 bases respectively, with 4 bases between them. Germline assignment: CDR1 SGHTA and CDR2 FQGNSA. This CDR3 has 11 residues. CDR3 in DNA: TGTGCCAGCACCCTCACCGGGGAGCTGTTTTTT. It is translated as CASTLTGELFF. The full variable domain, rest sourced from reference TRBV7-2 and TRBJ2-2, is GAGVSQSPSNKVTEKGKDVELRCDPISGHTALYWYRQSLGQGLEFLIYFQGNSAPDKSGLPSDRFSAERTGGSVSTLTIQRTQQEDSAVYLCASTLTGELFFGEGSRLTVL.

The rearrangement joins TRBV27 to TRBJ1-1, with 8 bases aligning to TRBD1. CDR3 length equals 14 residues. The V segment lost 3 bases and the J segment 6 bases; nucleotides outside the gene matches: 6. Per the germline V gene, CDR1 is MNHEY and CDR2 is SMNVEV (reference sequence). The CDR3 sequence is CASSFMTGDSEAFF. DNA for the CDR3: TGTGCCAGCAGTTTCATGACAGGGGACTCTGAAGCTTTCTTT.

This sequence joins TRBV19 and TRBJ1-1; 7 bases agree with TRBD1. Per germline, CDR1 LNHDA and CDR2 SQIVND (reference sequence). The CDR3 runs 13 residues. The junction had 6 bases not matched to a gene; V was cut back by 10 bases and J by 1 base. This CDR3 reads CAIKDRANTEAFF. The CDR3 DNA is TGTGCCATTAAAGACAGGGCGAACACTGAAGCTTTCTTT.

This clone was detected only a few times. The chain joins TRBV25-1 to TRBJ1-5; 7 nucleotides match TRBD1. Germline V CDR1 and CDR2: MGHDK, SYGVNS. V lost 6 bases, J lost 3 bases, and 17 bases stayed unmatched. The CDR3 has 18 residues. The CDR3 sequence is CASSAGGRQDRFNQPQHF. As DNA, the CDR3 is TGTGCCAGCAGCGCCGGGGGCCGTCAGGACAGGTTCAATCAGCCCCAGCATTTT.

This clone was counted a single time. The V gene is TRBV7-7, the J gene TRBJ2-1; D not resolved. The length of the CDR3 is 13 residues. Germline V gives CDR1 SSHAT, CDR2 FNYEAQ (reference sequence). V shed 1 base and J shed 4 bases, with 5 bases lying between them. The CDR3 loop reads CASSLGQYNEQFF. The CDR3 region has the DNA TGTGCCAGCAGCTTAGGCCAGTACAATGAGCAGTTCTTC.

The rearrangement joins TRBV5-1 to TRBJ2-1, with D perhaps matching TRBD1 (6 bases). Per the germline V gene, CDR1 is SGHRS and CDR2 is YFSETQ. The CDR3 is made up of 15 amino acids. V gave up 4 bases and J gave up 0 bases, with 11 bases separating them. As DNA, the CDR3 is TGCGCCAGCAGCCCGCAGGGGAGCTCCTACAATGAGCAGTTCTTC. Encoded protein: CASSPQGSSYNEQFF.

This chain uses TRBV5-4 with TRBJ2-1, with TRBD1 matching 7 bases. The germline V gene encodes CDR1 SGHNT and CDR2 YYREEE (reference sequence). CDR3 length: 16 residues. The junction had 9 bases not matched to a gene; V was cut back by 4 bases and J by 2 bases. CDR3 sequence (DNA): TGTGCCAGCAGCCGCGACTCAGGGGGTGCCTACAATGAGCAGTTCTTC. Encoded protein: CASSRDSGGAYNEQFF. The whole variable domain, filled in from reference TRBV5-4 and TRBJ2-1, reads ETGVTQSPTHLIKTRGQQVTLRCSSQSGHNTVSWYQQALGQGPQFIFQYYREEENGRGNFPPRFSGLQFPNYSSELNVNALELDDSALYLCASSRDSGGAYNEQFFGPGTRLTVL.

This chain uses TRBV6-6 with TRBJ2-3; the D gene is possibly TRBD2 (7 bases). Germline V gives CDR1 MNHNY, CDR2 SVGAGI (reference sequence). The CDR3 is 13 amino acids. Trimming left V 5 bases short and J 9 bases short, with 15 bases between. The CDR3 sequence is CASSAIRGGTQYF. The CDR3 bases are TGTGCCAGCAGTGCGATTAGGGGGGGGACGCAGTATTTT.

V usage is TRBV6-6 and J usage is TRBJ2-5; 9 bases map to TRBD2. CDR3 length: 16 residues. The germline V gene encodes CDR1 MNHNY and CDR2 SVGAGI (reference sequence). V lost 2 bases to trimming and J lost 2 bases; unmatched junction nucleotides: 6. DNA of the CDR3: TGTGCCAGCAGTTACCGGCGGGGGGGTTTACAAGAGACCCAGTACTTC. It specifies CASSYRRGGLQETQYF.

V and J are TRBV5-4 and TRBJ2-7; 10 bases map to TRBD1. V lost 4 bases to trimming and J lost 6 bases; unmatched junction nucleotides: 7. This CDR3 has 14 residues. Germline V gives CDR1 SGHNT, CDR2 YYREEE (reference sequence). CDR3 nucleotides: TGTGCCAGCAGCAAACCCGGGACAGGGGTCGAGCAGTACTTC. Translated: CASSKPGTGVEQYF. The whole variable domain, filled in from reference TRBV5-4 and TRBJ2-7, reads ETGVTQSPTHLIKTRGQQVTLRCSSQSGHNTVSWYQQALGQGPQFIFQYYREEENGRGNFPPRFSGLQFPNYSSELNVNALELDDSALYLCASSKPGTGVEQYFGPGTRLTVT.